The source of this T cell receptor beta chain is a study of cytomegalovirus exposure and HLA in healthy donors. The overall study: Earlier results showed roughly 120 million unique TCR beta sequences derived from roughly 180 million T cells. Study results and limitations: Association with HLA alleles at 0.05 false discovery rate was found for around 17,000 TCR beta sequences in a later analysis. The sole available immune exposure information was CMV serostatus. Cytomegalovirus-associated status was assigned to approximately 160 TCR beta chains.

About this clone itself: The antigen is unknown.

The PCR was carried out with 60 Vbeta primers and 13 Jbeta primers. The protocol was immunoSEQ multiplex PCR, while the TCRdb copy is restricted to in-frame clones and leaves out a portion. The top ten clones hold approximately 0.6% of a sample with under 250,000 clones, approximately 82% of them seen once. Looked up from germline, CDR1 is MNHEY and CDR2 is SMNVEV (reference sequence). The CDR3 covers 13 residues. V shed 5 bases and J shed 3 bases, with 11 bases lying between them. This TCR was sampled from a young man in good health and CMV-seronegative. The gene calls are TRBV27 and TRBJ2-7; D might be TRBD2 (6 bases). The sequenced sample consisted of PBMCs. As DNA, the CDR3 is TGTGCCAGCAGTATCGGGACTCACTACGAGCAGTACTTC. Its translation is CASSIGTHYEQYF.